This T cell receptor (beta chain) was captured by sequencing in a study of response to subunit inactivated influenza vaccine. Trimming shortened V by 5 bases and J by 4 bases, and 14 bases separated the two germline ends. Looked up from germline, CDR1 is SEHNR and CDR2 is FQNEAQ (reference sequence). The CDR3 has 14 residues. MiXCR was run by TCRdb on the RT-PCR reads, yielding one entry per CDR3 protein. The sample gives some 500,000 distinct CDR3 sequences, over 10% of which show up once; around 12% is in the top ten. Whole-study results and caveats: The authors put forward the suggestion that each seasonal influenza vaccination may bring in only a limited number of new T cells.

In this sample, this clonotype turned up a few times. Its specificity is not known. The J gene is TRBJ1-2, the V gene TRBV7-9, with D uncertain. This sample comprised PBMCs from blood, obtained roughly 6 weeks after vaccination. This clonotype originated in a man aged 50-59 years who received an inactivated influenza vaccine. CDR3 protein: CASSALRTAYGYTF. The DNA of the CDR3 is TGTGCCAGCAGCGCGCTCCGGACGGCCTATGGCTACACCTTC. Drawing the rest from reference TRBV7-9 and TRBJ1-2, the complete variable domain is DTGVSQNPRHKITKRGQNVTFRCDPISEHNRLYWYRQTLGQGPEFLTYFQNEAQLEKSRLLSDRFSAERPKGSFSTLEIQRTEQGDSAMYLCASSALRTAYGYTFGSGTRLTVV.